These 5 T cell receptor beta chains share one sample of origin, sequenced in a study of Tregs in tolerant kidney transplant recipients (dated by TCRdb to about 2019). Library creation used the immunoSEQ multiplex PCR assay. What TCRdb holds here is the immuneACCESS table cut down to in-frame rearrangements. Part of the clones is not present; checked against another copy, under half of the missing clones reflect an unresolved V gene, and the others are unexplained. This sample's clone table shows about 48,000 clones. The leading ten clones occupy around 0.91% of the sample. In light of the paper, this sample's time point label describes: blood sample drawn before combined kidney and bone marrow transplant. Here the sequenced sample was CD4+ T cells from blood, taken before the transplant. These receptors all come from a human donor who received a combined kidney and bone marrow transplant.

As concerns this clone: The read ends 3 residues before the CDR3 terminus; that terminus is restored from the germline J gene. This chain links TRBV30 with TRBJ1-3, with D uncertain. This CDR3 is 13 amino acids long. Looked up from germline, CDR1 is GTSNPN and CDR2 is SVGIG (reference sequence). The ends were cut back, 0 bases at V and 4 bases at J, with 7 bases in the middle. The CDR3 reads CAWSVAVGNTIYF. CDR3 DNA, as far as it was read: TGTGCCTGGAGTGTTGCGGTCGGAAACACC.

For this clone: The CDR3 extends 3 residues past the end of the read, so its final part is completed from the germline J gene. V and J are TRBV7-9 and TRBJ1-3; D remains unclear. In germline, CDR1 is SEHNR, CDR2 FQNEAQ (reference sequence). The CDR3 is 13 amino acids. The CDR3 sequence: CASSPSGRPSIYF. CDR3 DNA (partial): TGTGCCAGCAGCCCTAGCGGGAGGCCCTCC.

To note about this clone: Read coverage stops 3 residues before the CDR3 terminus; the germline J gene supplies the remainder. This chain links TRBV5-1 with TRBJ1-4, with 8 bases aligning to TRBD1. The CDR3 has 18 residues. V shed 0 bases and J 7 bases; nucleotides not matched to a gene: 14. Germline CDR1 SGHRS, CDR2 YFSETQ. The CDR3 loop is CASSLEGTGWRGGEKLFF. The DNA read from the CDR3 is TGCGCCAGCAGCTTGGAAGGGACAGGATGGCGTGGCGGTGAAAAA.

Of note for this clone: Coverage ceases 3 residues before the CDR3 finishes, and the germline J gene fills in the end. The chain joins TRBV18 to TRBJ2-3; possibly TRBD1 for D (6 bases). Trimming left V 5 bases short and J 8 bases short, with 17 bases between. The CDR3 is 14 amino acids. Per germline, CDR1 KGHSH and CDR2 LQKENI. CDR3 DNA, as far as it was read: TGTGCCAGCTCAACTGACGAAGGGGGTGGTACG. Protein: CASSTDEGGGT. The full CDR3 sequence reads CASSTDEGGGTQYF.

The CDR3 is CASSMSGHGGTEAFF. CDR3 DNA (partial): TGTGCCAGTAGTATGTCAGGACATGGAGGCACTGAA. The chain links TRBV19 to TRBJ1-1, with a weak D call TRBD1 (5 bases). From the germline J gene comes the end of the CDR3, since the read stops 3 residues before it. This CDR3 has 15 residues. The germline CDR1 and CDR2 sequences are LNHDA and SQIVND (reference sequence). Trimming left V 3 bases short and J 4 bases short, with 15 bases between.